This T cell receptor (beta chain) was found in a study of T-cell reconstitution after alpha-beta-depleted transplantation in children. Notes on the study in general: Alpha-beta T cells about two months after transplant reportedly derived from several hundred expanded graft clones. Diversity of TCRbeta at day 60 was high in some patients, arising from surviving recipient T cells and thymic progenitors. T-cell numbers and diversity, one year after transplant, stemmed largely from T cells that were newly produced.

The TCRbeta library was prepared with unique molecular identifiers. TCRdb reanalysed the PCR reads using MiXCR and keeps one entry per CDR3 protein. This sample has about 180,000 distinct CDR3 sequences; more than 9.5% occur once, and the top ten carry less than 15%. Trimming at V came to 3 bases and at J to 4 bases, leaving 9 bases not matched to a gene. The germline V gene has CDR1 SGHRS and CDR2 YFSETQ. CDR3 size: 16 residues. This clonotype was seen repeatedly, ten times or more. Its specificity is unknown. This chain joins TRBV5-1 and TRBJ2-5; 10 bases are shared with TRBD1. The origin of this receptor is a boy under 10 years old with acute myeloid leukemia, due to receive a stem cell transplant. Sequenced material: PBMCs, taken before TCRalphabeta/CD19-depleted stem cell transplant. The DNA of the CDR3 is TGCGCCAGCAGCTCGGGGGACAGGGGTTTTTCAGAGACCCAGTACTTC. Its translation: CASSSGDRGFSETQYF.